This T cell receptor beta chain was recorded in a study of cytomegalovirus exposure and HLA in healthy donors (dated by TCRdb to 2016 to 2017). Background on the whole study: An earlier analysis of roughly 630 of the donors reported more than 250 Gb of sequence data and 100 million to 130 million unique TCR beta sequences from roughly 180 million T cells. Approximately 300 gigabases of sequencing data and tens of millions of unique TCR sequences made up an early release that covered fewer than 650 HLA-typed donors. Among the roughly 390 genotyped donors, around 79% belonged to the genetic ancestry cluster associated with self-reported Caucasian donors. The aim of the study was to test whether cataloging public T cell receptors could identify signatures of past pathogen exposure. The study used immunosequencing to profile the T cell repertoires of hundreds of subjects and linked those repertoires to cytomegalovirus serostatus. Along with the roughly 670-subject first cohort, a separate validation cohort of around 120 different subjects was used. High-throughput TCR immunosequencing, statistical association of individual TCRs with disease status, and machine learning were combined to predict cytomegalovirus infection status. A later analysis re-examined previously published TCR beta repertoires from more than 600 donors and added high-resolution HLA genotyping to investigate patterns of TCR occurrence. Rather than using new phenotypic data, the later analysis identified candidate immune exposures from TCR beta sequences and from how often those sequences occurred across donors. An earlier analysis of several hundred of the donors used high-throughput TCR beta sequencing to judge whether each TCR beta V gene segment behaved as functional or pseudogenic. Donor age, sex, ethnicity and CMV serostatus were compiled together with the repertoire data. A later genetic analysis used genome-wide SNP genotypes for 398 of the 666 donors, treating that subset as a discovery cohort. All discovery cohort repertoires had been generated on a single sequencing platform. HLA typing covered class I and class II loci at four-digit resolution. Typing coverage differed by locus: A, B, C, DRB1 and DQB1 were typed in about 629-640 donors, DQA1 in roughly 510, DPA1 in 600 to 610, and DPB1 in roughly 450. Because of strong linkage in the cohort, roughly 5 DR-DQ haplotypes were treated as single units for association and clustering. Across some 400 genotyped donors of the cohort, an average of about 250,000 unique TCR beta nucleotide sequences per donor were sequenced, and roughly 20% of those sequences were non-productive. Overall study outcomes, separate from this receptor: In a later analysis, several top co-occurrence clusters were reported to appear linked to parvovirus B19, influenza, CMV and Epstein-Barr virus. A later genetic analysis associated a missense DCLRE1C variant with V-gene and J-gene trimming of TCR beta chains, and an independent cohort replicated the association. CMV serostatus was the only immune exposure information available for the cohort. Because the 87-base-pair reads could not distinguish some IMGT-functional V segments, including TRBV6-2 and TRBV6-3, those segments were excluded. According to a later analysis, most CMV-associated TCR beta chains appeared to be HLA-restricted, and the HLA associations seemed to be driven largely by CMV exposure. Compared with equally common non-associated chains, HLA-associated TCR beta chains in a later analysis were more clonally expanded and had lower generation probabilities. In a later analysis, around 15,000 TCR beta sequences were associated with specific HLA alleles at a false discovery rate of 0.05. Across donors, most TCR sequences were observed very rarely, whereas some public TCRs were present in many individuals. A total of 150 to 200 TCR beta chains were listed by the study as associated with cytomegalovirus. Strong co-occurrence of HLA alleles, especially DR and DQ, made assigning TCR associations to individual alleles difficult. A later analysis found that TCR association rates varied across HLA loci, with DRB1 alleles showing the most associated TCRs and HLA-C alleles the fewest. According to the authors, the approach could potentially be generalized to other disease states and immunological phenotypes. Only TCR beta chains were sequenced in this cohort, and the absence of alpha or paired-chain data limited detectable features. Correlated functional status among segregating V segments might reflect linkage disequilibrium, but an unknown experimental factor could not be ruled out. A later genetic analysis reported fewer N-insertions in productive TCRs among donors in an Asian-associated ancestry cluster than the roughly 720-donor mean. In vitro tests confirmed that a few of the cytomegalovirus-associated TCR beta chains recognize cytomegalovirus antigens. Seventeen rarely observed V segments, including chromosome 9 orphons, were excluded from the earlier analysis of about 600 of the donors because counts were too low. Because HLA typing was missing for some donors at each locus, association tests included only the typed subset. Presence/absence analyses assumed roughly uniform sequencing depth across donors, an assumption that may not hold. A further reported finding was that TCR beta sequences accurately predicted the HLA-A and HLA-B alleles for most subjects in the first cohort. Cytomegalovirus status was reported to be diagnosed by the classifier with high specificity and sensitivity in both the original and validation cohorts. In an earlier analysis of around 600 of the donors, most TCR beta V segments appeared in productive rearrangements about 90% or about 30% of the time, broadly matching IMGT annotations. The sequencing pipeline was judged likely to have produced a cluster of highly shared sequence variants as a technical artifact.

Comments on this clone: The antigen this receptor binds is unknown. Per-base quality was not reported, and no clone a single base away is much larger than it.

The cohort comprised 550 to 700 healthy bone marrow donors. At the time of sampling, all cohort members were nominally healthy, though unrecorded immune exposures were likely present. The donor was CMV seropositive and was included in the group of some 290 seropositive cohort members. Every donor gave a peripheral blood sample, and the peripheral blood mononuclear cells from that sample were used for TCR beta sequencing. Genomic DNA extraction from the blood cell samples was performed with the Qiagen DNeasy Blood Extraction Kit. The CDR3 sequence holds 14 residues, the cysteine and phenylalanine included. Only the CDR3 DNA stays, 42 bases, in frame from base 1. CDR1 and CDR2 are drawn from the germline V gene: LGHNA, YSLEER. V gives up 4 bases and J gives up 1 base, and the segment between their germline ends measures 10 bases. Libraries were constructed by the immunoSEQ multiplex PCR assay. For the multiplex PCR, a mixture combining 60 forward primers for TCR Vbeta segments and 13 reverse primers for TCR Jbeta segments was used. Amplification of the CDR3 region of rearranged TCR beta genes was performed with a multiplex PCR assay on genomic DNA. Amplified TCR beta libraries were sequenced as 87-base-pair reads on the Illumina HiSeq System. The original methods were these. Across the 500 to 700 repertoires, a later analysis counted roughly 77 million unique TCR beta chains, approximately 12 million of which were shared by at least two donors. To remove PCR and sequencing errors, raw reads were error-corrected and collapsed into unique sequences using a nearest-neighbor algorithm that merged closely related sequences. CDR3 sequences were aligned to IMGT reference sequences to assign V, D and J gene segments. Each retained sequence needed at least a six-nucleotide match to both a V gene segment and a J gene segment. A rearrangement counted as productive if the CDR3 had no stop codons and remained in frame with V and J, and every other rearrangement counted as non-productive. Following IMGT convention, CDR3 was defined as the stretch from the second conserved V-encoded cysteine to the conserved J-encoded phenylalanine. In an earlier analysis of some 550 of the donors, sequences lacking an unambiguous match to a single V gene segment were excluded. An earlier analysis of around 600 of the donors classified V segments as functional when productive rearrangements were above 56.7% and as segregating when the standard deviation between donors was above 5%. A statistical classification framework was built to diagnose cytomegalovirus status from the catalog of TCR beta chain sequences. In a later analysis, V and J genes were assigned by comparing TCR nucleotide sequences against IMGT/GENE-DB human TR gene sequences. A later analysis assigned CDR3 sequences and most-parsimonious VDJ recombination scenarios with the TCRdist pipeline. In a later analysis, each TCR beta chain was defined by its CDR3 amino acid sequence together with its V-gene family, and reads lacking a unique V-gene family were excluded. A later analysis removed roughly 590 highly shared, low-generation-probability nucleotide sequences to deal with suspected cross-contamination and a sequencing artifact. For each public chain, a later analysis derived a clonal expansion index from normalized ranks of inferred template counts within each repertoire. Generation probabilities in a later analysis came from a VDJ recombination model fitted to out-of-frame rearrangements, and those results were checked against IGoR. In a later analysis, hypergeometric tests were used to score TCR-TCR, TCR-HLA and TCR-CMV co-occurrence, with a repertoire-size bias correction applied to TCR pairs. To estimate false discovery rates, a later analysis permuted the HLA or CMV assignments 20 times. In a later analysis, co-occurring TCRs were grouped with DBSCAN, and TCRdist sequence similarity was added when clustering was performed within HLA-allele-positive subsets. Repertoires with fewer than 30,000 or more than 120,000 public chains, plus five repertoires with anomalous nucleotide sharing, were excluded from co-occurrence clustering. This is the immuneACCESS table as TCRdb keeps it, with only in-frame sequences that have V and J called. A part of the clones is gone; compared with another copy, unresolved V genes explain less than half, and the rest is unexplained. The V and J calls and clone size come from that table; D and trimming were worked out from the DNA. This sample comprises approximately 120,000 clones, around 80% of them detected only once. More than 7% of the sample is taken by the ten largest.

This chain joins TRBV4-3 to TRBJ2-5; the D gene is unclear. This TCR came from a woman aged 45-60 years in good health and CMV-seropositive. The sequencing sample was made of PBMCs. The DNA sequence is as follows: TGCGCCAGCAGCCCCACAAGGAGCCAAGAGACCCAGTACTTC. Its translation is CASSPTRSQETQYF.